Listed below are T cell receptor beta chains from one sample, sequenced in a study of shared clonotypes between healthy human individuals. Sequencing was performed with immunoSEQ multiplex PCR; in TCRdb, only in-frame clones are kept and a portion is missing. The sample consists of roughly 770,000 clones, about 96% of them appearing once. Sample: naive CD8+ T cells sorted from blood. Receptor source: a man aged 25-45 years in good health. Each CDR3 is given with its conserved first and last residue. The order of the fields is J gene, clone size, D gene, V gene, CDR3 DNA, CDR3 protein. The D gene is left open where the match is weak. Part of the rows lack a size; the others show once, few, many or a class for expanded clones.

TRBJ2-7	.	.	TRBV9	TGTGCCAGCAGCGCTCCAGGTAGGGGCTGGGACGAGCAGTACTTC	CASSAPGRGWDEQYF
TRBJ2-2	.	TRBD2	TRBV4-1	TGCGCCAGCAGCCAACTGGGAGGGGTCACCGGGGAGCTGTTTTTT	CASSQLGGVTGELFF
TRBJ2-7	.	.	TRBV6-5	TGTGCCAGCAGGGGAGGAGCCTACGAGCAGTACTTC	CASRGGAYEQYF
TRBJ2-2	.	.	TRBV29-1	TGCAGCGTTGAAGATCCGTACACCGGGGAGCTGTTTTTT	CSVEDPYTGELFF
TRBJ2-4	.	TRBD1	TRBV27	TGTGCCAGCAGTTCTTATCCCCCCGGGACAGGGGTAAACATTCAGTACTTC	CASSSYPPGTGVNIQYF
TRBJ2-1	once	.	TRBV6-4	TGTGCCAGCACAAGGGACCGTCGGTCCTACAATGAGCAGTTCTTC	CASTRDRRSYNEQFF
TRBJ2-3	.	TRBD2	TRBV9	TGTGCCAGCAGCGTTCTAGCGGGATTGGCTTATACGCAGTATTTT	CASSVLAGLAYTQYF
TRBJ2-1	.	.	TRBV28	TGTGCCAGCAGTTTAAGCATCATGGGCGACAATGAGCAGTTCTTC	CASSLSIMGDNEQFF
TRBJ1-2	.	.	TRBV9	TGTGCCAGCAGCGTATCCCAGAACCACTATGGCTACACCTTC	CASSVSQNHYGYTF
TRBJ2-7	.	.	TRBV7-6	TGTGCCAGCAGCTTACTCTCCCACGAGCAGTACTTC	CASSLLSHEQYF
TRBJ2-1	.	TRBD2	TRBV19	TGTGCCAGTAGTATAGCTGGGACTAGCTACAATGAGCAGTTCTTC	CASSIAGTSYNEQFF
TRBJ1-5	.	.	TRBV7-2	TGTGCCAGCAGCTTAGCCACCCTCGGCAATCAGCCCCAGCATTTT	CASSLATLGNQPQHF
TRBJ2-7	.	TRBD1	TRBV18	TGTGCCAGCTCATCCTTGGGACAGGGACATTACGAGCAGTACTTC	CASSSLGQGHYEQYF
TRBJ2-3	.	TRBD2	TRBV7-6	TGTGCCAGCAGTGGACGGCGGGAGGGCCTCGTCCGGACAGATACGCAGTATTTT	CASSGRREGLVRTDTQYF
TRBJ1-5	.	.	TRBV5-8	TGTGCCAGCAGCTTGGTCCGCACAGGGAATCAGCCCCAGCATTTT	CASSLVRTGNQPQHF
TRBJ1-5	.	.	TRBV9	TGTGCCAGCAGCCCAGAAGGGGGTCTTGAGCCCCAGCATTTT	CASSPEGGLEPQHF
TRBJ2-5	.	.	TRBV9	TGTGCCAGCAGCTCCGGCGGAACCCAAGAGACCCAGTACTTC	CASSSGGTQETQYF
TRBJ2-3	.	.	TRBV5-4	TGTGCCAGCAGAAACGCGGGATTCTCCGCAGATACGCAGTATTTT	CASRNAGFSADTQYF
TRBJ2-4	.	.	TRBV28	TGTGCCAGCAGTCGCTCAGAAGGCTACCGAATTCAGTACTTC	CASSRSEGYRIQYF
TRBJ2-1	.	.	TRBV7-2	TGTGCCAGCAGCTCCACTCGACAGTGGAGGAACTACAATGAGCAGTTCTTC	CASSSTRQWRNYNEQFF
TRBJ2-7	.	.	TRBV27	TGTGCCAGCAGTCCCCGTCCCCCCGGGACAAACTACGAGCAGTACTTC	CASSPRPPGTNYEQYF
TRBJ2-7	.	TRBD1	TRBV11-2	TGTGCCAGCAGCTCCAGGGGGCTTTACGAGCAGTACTTC	CASSSRGLYEQYF
TRBJ2-3	.	.	TRBV5-1	TGCGCCAGCAGCTTGTTGGGAGGCGACACAGATACGCAGTATTTT	CASSLLGGDTDTQYF
TRBJ2-2	.	.	TRBV18	TGTGCCAGCTCCCACCAGGGGCAGTTCGCGGGCACCGGGGAGCTGTTTTTT	CASSHQGQFAGTGELFF
TRBJ2-7	.	.	TRBV7-8	TGTGCCAGCAGCCCCAGGACCGACGGCGTCGAGCAGTACTTC	CASSPRTDGVEQYF
TRBJ2-7	.	TRBD2	TRBV15	TGTGCCACCAGCAGAGTCTCTAGGGATAGCGGGCCTTACTCCTACGAGCAGTACTTC	CATSRVSRDSGPYSYEQYF
TRBJ2-3	.	TRBD2	TRBV7-2	TGTGCCAGCAGCTCTGCTAGCGGGAGCACAGATACGCAGTATTTT	CASSSASGSTDTQYF
TRBJ2-7	.	TRBD2	TRBV5-1	TGCGCCAGCAGCCCAGGCGGGAGGCGTCCCTACGAGCAGTACTTC	CASSPGGRRPYEQYF
TRBJ2-5	.	.	TRBV15	TGTGCCACCAGCAGAGATCGCGGAGGGCAGGAGACCCAGTACTTC	CATSRDRGGQETQYF
TRBJ2-5	.	TRBD1	TRBV7-9	TGTGCCAGCAGATCACCGGGACAGGGGTTCGAGACCCAGTACTTC	CASRSPGQGFETQYF
TRBJ2-7	.	TRBD1	TRBV9	TGTGCCAGCAGCGGAGAGGGGACAGCGTCCTCCTACGAGCAGTACTTC	CASSGEGTASSYEQYF
TRBJ2-1	.	TRBD1	TRBV7-9	TGTGCCAGCAGCGTACAGACAGGGGGGCAAGGTAAATATGAGCAGTTCTTC	CASSVQTGGQGKYEQFF
TRBJ2-1	.	.	TRBV4-3	TGCGCCAGCAGCCACGGGACTTCCACCTACAATGAGCAGTTCTTC	CASSHGTSTYNEQFF
TRBJ2-3	once	.	TRBV27	TGTGCCACGCGGGGCGAATGGGATACGCAGTATTTT	CATRGEWDTQYF
TRBJ2-5	.	.	TRBV29-1	TGCAGCGTTGAGGTGCCGAACCAAGAGACCCAGTACTTC	CSVEVPNQETQYF
TRBJ1-3	.	.	TRBV30	TGTGCCTGGAGCCTAGGCTCTGGAAACACCATATATTTT	CAWSLGSGNTIYF
TRBJ2-7	.	.	TRBV7-9	TGTGCCAGCAGCTTAGCAGCCTACGAGCAGTACTTC	CASSLAAYEQYF
TRBJ2-7	.	.	TRBV14	TGTGCCAGCAGCCAAGACCCTCGAACCGACGGATGGCATCCCTACGAGCAGTACTTC	CASSQDPRTDGWHPYEQYF
TRBJ2-1	.	.	TRBV19	TGTGCCAGTAGTATAGGCCTAGCGAACTACAATGAGCAGTTCTTC	CASSIGLANYNEQFF
TRBJ2-2	.	TRBD1	TRBV6-4	TGTGCCAGCAGTAGGGACAGGGGAATTTTGGCGCGAGCGGCCGGGGAGCTGTTTTTT	CASSRDRGILARAAGELFF
TRBJ2-4	.	.	TRBV7-9	TGTGCCAGCAGCTTACCCCCACAGTTAGCCAAAAACATTCAGTACTTC	CASSLPPQLAKNIQYF
TRBJ2-1	.	TRBD1	TRBV4-1	TGCGCCAGCAGTGGGGGACAGGGCTACAATGAGCAGTTCTTC	CASSGGQGYNEQFF
TRBJ2-1	.	.	TRBV11-2	TGTGCCAGCAGCTTAGGGGGTCCCGGTCCGTTCTTC	CASSLGGPGPFF
TRBJ2-7	.	.	TRBV27	TGTGCCAGCAGTCCGCAGCCGAGCGGTACCTACGAGCAGTACTTC	CASSPQPSGTYEQYF